A selection of T cell receptor beta chains follows, all from one sample in a study of blood T cell repertoires in COVID-19. The repertoire was sequenced with immunoSEQ multiplex PCR; TCRdb's copy has only in-frame clones and lacks some. The repertoire consists of about 48,000 clones, with 77% occurring once and the leading ten covering around 20%. Source material: peripheral blood. Receptors were obtained from a human donor with active or convalescent COVID-19. The donor label of this sample is uncertain. The conserved cysteine and the conserved F or W are not part of the CDR3 here.

V	CDR3
TRBV9	ASSVSGSRGTDTQY
TRBV4-1	ASSVQGLAGTDTQY
TRBV4-1	ASSYITGEAANGYT
TRBV30	AWSGQGFEQY
TRBV10-3	AISGPDSNNEQF
TRBV5-1	ASSHQSAGSTGELF
TRBV5-1	ASSLGNGVNTEAF
TRBV19	ASSISVRPRQETQY
TRBV19	ASSSGTGGRSQPQH
TRBV5-1	ASSLSGGGADTQY
TRBV4-2	ASSQAEGGLALNEQF
TRBV5-1	ASSLIPGDKLF
TRBV30	ACSQGNYGYT
TRBV30	AWNTGGGEQF
TRBV4-1	ASSLGLGLYEQY
TRBV5-1	ASSFLRVAREETQY
TRBV9	ASSVSGSDPYEQY
TRBV29-1	SVAYTGQRYEQY
TRBV7-2	ASSWTSGSTGELF
TRBV29-1	SAKPGSNYEQY
TRBV11-1	ASSYRGGYT
TRBV7-8	ASSLRDRTSQGYT
TRBV20-1	SAMATDTQY
TRBV7-8	ASSPRRRGLARTYNEQF
TRBV7-2	ASSLAPPREIRPYEQY
TRBV28	ASSTPGTGDREQY
TRBV28	ASSWAGSSNEQY
TRBV24-1	ATSDANRNTEAF
TRBV30	AWSVRNEKLF
TRBV6-5	ASDLGGYNEQF
TRBV28	ASTLVQGGNQPQH
TRBV5-1	ASSSDRGNSPLH
TRBV4-2	ASSQDRVAWGYT